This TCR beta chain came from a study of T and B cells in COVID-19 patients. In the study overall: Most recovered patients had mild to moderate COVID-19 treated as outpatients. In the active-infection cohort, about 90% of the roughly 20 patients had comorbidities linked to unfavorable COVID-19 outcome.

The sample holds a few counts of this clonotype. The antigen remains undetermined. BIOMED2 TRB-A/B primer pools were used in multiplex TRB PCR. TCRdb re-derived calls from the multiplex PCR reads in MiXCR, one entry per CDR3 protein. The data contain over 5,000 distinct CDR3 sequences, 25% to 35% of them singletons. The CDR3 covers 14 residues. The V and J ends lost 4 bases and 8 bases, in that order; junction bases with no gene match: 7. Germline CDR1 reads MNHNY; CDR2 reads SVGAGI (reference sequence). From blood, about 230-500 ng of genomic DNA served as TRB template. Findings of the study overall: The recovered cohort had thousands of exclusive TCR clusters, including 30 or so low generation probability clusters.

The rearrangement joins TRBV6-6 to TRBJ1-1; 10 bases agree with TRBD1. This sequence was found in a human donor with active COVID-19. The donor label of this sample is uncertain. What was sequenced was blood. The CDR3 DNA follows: TGTGCCAGCAGTTCCGGGACAGGGGACATCGAAGCTTTCTTT. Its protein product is CASSSGTGDIEAFF.